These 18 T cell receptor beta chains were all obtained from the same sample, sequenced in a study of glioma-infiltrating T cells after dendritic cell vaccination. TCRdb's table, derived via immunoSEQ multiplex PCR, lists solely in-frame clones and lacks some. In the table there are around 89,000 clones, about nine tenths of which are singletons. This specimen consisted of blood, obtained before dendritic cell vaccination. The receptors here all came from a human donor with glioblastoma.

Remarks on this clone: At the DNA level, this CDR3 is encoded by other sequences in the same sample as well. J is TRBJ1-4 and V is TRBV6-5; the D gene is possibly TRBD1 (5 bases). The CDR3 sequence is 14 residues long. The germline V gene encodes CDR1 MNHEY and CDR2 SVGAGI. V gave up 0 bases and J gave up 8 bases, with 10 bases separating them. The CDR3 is CASSYSGAGEKLFF. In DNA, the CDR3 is TGTGCCAGCAGTTACTCTGGGGCGGGGGAAAAACTGTTTTTT.

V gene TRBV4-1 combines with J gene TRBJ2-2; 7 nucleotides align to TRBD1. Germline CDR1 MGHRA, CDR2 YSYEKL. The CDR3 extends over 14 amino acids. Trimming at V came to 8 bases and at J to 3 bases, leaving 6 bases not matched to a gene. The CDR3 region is CASARQGYTGELFF. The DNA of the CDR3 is TGCGCCAGCGCAAGACAGGGATACACCGGGGAGCTGTTTTTT.

In DNA form, the CDR3 reads TGCGCCAGCAGCAGGGGACAGCAGTCTAACACTGAAGCTTTCTTT. Translated: CASSRGQQSNTEAFF. The chain is built from TRBV5-1 and TRBJ1-1, with 7 bases aligning to TRBD1. The CDR3 runs 15 residues. V was clipped by 4 bases and J by 2 bases; unmatched bases: 8. Germline CDR1 and CDR2: SGHRS and YFSETQ.

The CDR3 nucleotides are TGTGCCAGCAGTCCCGGGACAGACTACAATGAGCAGTTCTTC. It specifies CASSPGTDYNEQFF. The chain has TRBV5-6 and TRBJ2-1, with 7 bases identical to TRBD1. Trimming cost V 5 bases and J 3 bases; bases outside gene matches: 5. The length of the CDR3 is 14 residues. Germline V gene data show CDR1 as SGHDT and CDR2 as YYEEEE.

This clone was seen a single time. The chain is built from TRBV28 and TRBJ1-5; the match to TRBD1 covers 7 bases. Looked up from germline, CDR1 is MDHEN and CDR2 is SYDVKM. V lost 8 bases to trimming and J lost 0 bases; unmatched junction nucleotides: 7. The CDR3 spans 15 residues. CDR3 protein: CASVQGFLSNQPQHF. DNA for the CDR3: TGTGCCAGCGTACAGGGGTTCCTTAGCAATCAGCCCCAGCATTTT.

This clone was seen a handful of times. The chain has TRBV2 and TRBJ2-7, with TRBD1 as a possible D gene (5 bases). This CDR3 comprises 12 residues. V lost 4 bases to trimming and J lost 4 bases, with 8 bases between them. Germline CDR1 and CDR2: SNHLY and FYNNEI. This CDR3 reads CASSGRGYEQYF. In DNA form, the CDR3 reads TGTGCCAGCAGTGGTAGGGGTTACGAGCAGTACTTC.

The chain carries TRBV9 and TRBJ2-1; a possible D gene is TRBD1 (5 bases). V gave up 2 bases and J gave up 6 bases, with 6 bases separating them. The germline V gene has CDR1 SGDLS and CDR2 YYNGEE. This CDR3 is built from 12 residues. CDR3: CASSVGRNEQFF. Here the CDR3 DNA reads TGTGCCAGCAGCGTGGGGCGCAATGAGCAGTTCTTC.

The CDR3 region has the DNA TGTGCCACCAGGGCAGGGATCGCAGATACGCAGTATTTT. It yields the protein CATRAGIADTQYF. The chain is built from TRBV15 and TRBJ2-3, with a weak D call TRBD1 (5 bases). The V end was cut by 6 bases, the J end by 4 bases, with 11 bases between. The CDR3 contains 13 residues. Germline CDR1 is LNHNV and CDR2 is YYDKDF (reference sequence).

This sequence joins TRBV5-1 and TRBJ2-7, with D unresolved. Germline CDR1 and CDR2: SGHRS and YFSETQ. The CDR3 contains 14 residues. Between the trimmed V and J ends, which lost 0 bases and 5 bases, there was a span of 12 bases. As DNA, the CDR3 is TGCGCCAGCAGCTTGGCGGGTTGGAATCACGAGCAGTACTTC. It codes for CASSLAGWNHEQYF.

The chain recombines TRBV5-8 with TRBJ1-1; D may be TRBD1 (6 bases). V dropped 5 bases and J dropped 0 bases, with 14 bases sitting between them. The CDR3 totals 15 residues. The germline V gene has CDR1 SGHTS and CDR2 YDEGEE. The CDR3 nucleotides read TGTGCCAGCAGTAGCGACAGGCTCATGAACACTGAAGCTTTCTTT. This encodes CASSSDRLMNTEAFF.

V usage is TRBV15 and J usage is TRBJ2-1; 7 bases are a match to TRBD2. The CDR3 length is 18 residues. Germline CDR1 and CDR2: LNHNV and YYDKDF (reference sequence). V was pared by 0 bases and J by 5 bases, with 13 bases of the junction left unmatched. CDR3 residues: CATSRDKAGGSFDNEQFF. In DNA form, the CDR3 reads TGTGCCACCAGCAGAGATAAGGCGGGCGGGAGTTTTGACAATGAGCAGTTCTTC.

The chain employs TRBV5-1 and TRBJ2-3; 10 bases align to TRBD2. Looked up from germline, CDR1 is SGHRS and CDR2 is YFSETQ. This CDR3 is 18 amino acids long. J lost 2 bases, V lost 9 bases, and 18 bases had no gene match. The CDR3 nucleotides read TGCGCCACCACTAAGGGGCCTAGCGGGAGCAGGAACACAGATACGCAGTATTTT. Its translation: CATTKGPSGSRNTDTQYF.

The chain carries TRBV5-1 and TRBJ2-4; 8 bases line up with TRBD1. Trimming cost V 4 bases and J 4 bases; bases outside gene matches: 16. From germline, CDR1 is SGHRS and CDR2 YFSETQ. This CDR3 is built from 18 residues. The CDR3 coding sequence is TGCGCCAGCAGCGATGTACAGGGGGTCCTTCCTTGGAAAAACATTCAGTACTTC. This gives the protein CASSDVQGVLPWKNIQYF.

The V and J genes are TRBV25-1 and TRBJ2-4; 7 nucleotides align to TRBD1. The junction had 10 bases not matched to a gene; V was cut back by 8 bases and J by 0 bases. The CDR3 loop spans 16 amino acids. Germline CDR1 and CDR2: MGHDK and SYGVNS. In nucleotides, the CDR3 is TGTGCCAGCCTCCGACAGGGCCGCCTAGCCAAAAACATTCAGTACTTC. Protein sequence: CASLRQGRLAKNIQYF.

The CDR3 loop reads CASSLMQRASSYNEQFF. CDR3 DNA: TGTGCCAGCAGCTTAATGCAGCGGGCCAGCTCCTACAATGAGCAGTTCTTC. This chain links TRBV7-2 with TRBJ2-1, with D perhaps TRBD2 (6 bases). This CDR3 spans 17 amino acids. Trimming stripped 2 bases from V and 0 bases from J, with 14 bases between. Germline-derived CDR1 and CDR2 are SGHTA and FQGNSA.

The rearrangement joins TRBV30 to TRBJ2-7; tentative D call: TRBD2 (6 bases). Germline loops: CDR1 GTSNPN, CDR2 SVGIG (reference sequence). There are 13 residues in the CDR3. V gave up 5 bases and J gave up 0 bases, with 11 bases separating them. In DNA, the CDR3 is TGTGCCTGGGACTCTAGCGACTCCTACGAGCAGTACTTC. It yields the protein CAWDSSDSYEQYF.

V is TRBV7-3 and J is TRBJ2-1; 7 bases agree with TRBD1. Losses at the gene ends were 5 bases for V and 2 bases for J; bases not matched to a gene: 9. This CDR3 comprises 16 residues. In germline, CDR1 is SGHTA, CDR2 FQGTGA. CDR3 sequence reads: CASSPRTGPTYNEQFF. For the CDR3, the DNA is TGTGCCAGCAGCCCCCGGACAGGCCCTACCTACAATGAGCAGTTCTTC.

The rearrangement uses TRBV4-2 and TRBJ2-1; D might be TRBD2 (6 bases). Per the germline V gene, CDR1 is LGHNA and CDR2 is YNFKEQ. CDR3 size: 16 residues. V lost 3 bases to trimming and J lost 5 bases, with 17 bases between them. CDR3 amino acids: CASSHPADSGNNEQFF. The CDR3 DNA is TGTGCCAGCAGCCATCCTGCGGATAGCGGTAACAATGAGCAGTTCTTC.